This TCR beta chain comes out of a study of T cells after posttransplantation cyclophosphamide. Busulfan-fludarabine conditioning, marrow transplant, and cyclophosphamide on days +3 and +4 were administered. The CDR3 consists of 17 residues. Losses at the gene ends were 4 bases for V and 0 bases for J; bases not matched to a gene: 6. Germline lookup yields CDR1 MNHEY and CDR2 SMNVEV (reference sequence). The table lists this clone with many counts. Sequenced by immunoSEQ multiplex PCR; TCRdb stores in-frame clones only, minus some. The data show approximately 25,000 clones, with none appearing a single time.

Source: PBMCs, taken after allogeneic stem cell transplant with posttransplant cyclophosphamide. This chain joins TRBV27 and TRBJ2-2; TRBD1 agrees at 9 bases. This TCR was sampled from a young adult male patient who received an allogeneic stem cell transplant from a related donor, was CMV-positive, and had no GVHD. Some T cells may possibly be graft donor cells. This CDR3 is CASSWGTGLPNTGELFF. CDR3 sequence (DNA): TGTGCCAGCAGTTGGGGGACAGGGCTACCGAACACCGGGGAGCTGTTTTTT.